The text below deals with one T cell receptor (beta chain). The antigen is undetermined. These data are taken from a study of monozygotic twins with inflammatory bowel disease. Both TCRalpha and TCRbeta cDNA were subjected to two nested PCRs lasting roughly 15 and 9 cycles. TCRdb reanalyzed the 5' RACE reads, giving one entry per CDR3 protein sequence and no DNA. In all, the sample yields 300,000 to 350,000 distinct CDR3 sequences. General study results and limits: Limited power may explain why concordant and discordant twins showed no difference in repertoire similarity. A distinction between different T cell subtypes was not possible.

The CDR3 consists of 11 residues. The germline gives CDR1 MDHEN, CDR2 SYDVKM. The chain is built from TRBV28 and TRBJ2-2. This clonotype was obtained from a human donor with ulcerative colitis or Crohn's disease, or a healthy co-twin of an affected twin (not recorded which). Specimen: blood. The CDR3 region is CASSLFRELFF.